This TCR beta chain was captured by sequencing in a study of graft-versus-host responses after intestinal transplantation. Study summary: Isolated intestinal, liver-intestinal, or multivisceral transplants were what recipients had. Study findings and constraints: Peak circulating GvH clone levels were associated with early post-transplant HvG declines.

With respect to this clone: Its cognate antigen is unknown.

The data were produced by immunoSEQ multiplex PCR, yet TCRdb's version contains in-frame clones alone and is incomplete. The repertoire includes around 100,000 clones, roughly 87% of them detected once, and more than 0.75% sits in the top ten. V lost 7 bases to trimming and J lost 9 bases, with 16 bases between them. Germline CDR1 and CDR2: MNHNS and SASEGT. The CDR3 runs to 13 residues. This sequence was found in a human donor who was the organ donor for an intestinal transplant. The gene calls are TRBV6-1 and TRBJ2-1; D possibly corresponds to TRBD2 (7 bases). The sequences come from unstimulated CD4+ T cells sorted from spleen or lymph node cells, collected before transplant. The CDR3 protein is CASMRGGDGEQFF. CDR3 in DNA: TGTGCCAGCATGAGGGGGGGCGATGGTGAGCAGTTCTTC.